Given below is one T cell receptor (beta chain) in context. The CDR3 has 15 amino acids. CDR1 KGHSH and CDR2 LQKENI come from the germline V gene. With V trimmed by 2 bases and J by 4 bases, 5 bases remained unmatched. In assigning cohorts, the study relied on participant-reported clinical history. This record belongs to a study of blood T cell repertoires in COVID-19. Authors' processing steps: Reference gene primer amplification gave nucleated cell count estimates. Clones were read by immunoSEQ multiplex PCR, and TCRdb kept only the in-frame ones, dropping some. V and J calls and clone size are copied from that table; D and trimming were computed from the DNA. This sample has about 200,000 clones, with roughly 83% found just once.

The clonotype comes from a man between 40 and 49 years old with acute COVID-19. Sequenced input: PBMCs or T cells enriched from blood (not recorded which). This rearrangement joins TRBV18 to TRBJ1-2, with 9 bases fitting TRBD1. The CDR3 DNA sequence: TGTGCCAGCTCACCAGGGACAGGGTCTGGCTATGGCTACACCTTC. This codes for CASSPGTGSGYGYTF.